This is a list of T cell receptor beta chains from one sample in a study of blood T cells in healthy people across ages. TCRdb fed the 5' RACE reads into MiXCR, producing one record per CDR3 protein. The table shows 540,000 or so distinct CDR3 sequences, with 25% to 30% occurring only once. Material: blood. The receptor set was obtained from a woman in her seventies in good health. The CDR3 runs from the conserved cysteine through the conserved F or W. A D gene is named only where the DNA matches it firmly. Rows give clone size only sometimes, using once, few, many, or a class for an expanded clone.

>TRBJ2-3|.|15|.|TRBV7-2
TGTGCCAGCAGCTTTGGGGCGGGGGCTTTTGATACGCAGTATTTT
CASSFGAGAFDTQYF
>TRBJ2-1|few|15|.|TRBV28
TGTGCCAGCAGACTAGGGGTGGTAGAGGCCAATGAGCAGTTCTTC
CASRLGVVEANEQFF
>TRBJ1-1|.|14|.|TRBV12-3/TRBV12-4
TGTGCCAGCACAAAGACAGGCTCAAACACTGAAGCTTTCTTT
CASTKTGSNTEAFF
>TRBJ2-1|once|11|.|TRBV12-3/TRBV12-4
TGTGCCAGCAGATTAGATTATGAGCAGTTCTTC
CASRLDYEQFF
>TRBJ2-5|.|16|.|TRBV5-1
TGCGCCAGCAGCTTACTACCAAACCCCTCAGGTGAGACCCAGTACTTC
CASSLLPNPSGETQYF
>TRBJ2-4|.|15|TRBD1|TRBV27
TGTGCCAGCAGTTTAGAGGGGGCAGGCGAAAACATTCAGTACTTC
CASSLEGAGENIQYF
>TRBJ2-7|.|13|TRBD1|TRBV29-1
TGCAGCGTTGAGGGACAGGCCCCCTACGAGCAGTACTTC
CSVEGQAPYEQYF
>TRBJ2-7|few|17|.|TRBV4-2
TGTGCCAGCAGCCAAGACTCTTTCGGGCTAGCTGACTACGAGCAGTACTTC
CASSQDSFGLADYEQYF
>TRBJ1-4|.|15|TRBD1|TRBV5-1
TGCGCCAGCAGCTTGGCGGACAGGACCTATGAAAAACTGTTTTTT
CASSLADRTYEKLFF
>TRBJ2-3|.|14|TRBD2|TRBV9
TGTGCCAGCACGCAGCGGGGGGAGACAGATACGCAGTATTTT
CASTQRGETDTQYF
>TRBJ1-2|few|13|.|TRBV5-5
TGTGCCAGCAGCTCCTATAAGAACTATGGCTACACCTTC
CASSSYKNYGYTF
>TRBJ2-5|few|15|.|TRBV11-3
TGTGCCAGCAGCTTAGATCCCGGGTTTTTCGAGACCCAGTACTTC
CASSLDPGFFETQYF
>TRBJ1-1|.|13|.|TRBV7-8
TGTGCCATCTCCCAGACCAGGAACACTGAAGCTTTCTTT
CAISQTRNTEAFF
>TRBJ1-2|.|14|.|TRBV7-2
TGTGCCAGCAGCTCTGGGGGGCTACTCGATGGCTACACCTTC
CASSSGGLLDGYTF
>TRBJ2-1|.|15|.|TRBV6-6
TGTGCCAGCAGTACGCAGGGGGGAGGGTACAATGAGCAGTTCTTC
CASSTQGGGYNEQFF
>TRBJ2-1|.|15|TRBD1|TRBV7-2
TGTGCCAGCAGCTTAACGACCTTCGGACAGGGAATTCAGTTCTTC
CASSLTTFGQGIQFF
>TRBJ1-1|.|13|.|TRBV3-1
TGTGCCAGCAGCTTAACCCAGGGCACTGAAGCTTTCTTT
CASSLTQGTEAFF